This T cell receptor (beta chain) was profiled in a study of pediatric ulcerative colitis. Study-level points and caveats: All ulcerative colitis patients, but no controls, carried two rectal clonotypes.

The assay was immunoSEQ multiplex PCR, and TCRdb's table has in-frame clones only and misses some. Of some 24,000 clones listed, 55% to 75% are singletons. The CDR3 spans 17 residues. V was clipped by 6 bases and J by 4 bases, with 25 bases between them. Looked up from germline, CDR1 is SGHAT and CDR2 is FQNNGV. As for this clone: The antigen remains undetermined.

The rectum was sampled with one to two pinch biopsies at colonoscopy. The material sequenced was gut tissue. The chain couples TRBV11-2 to TRBJ2-7; D may be TRBD1 (6 bases). The clonotype comes from a boy between 10 and 17 years old with severe ulcerative colitis. CDR3 protein: CASSLPLDVGDRYEQYF. CDR3 bases: TGTGCCAGCAGTCTCCCCCTAGATGTCGGAGACAGGTACGAGCAGTACTTC.